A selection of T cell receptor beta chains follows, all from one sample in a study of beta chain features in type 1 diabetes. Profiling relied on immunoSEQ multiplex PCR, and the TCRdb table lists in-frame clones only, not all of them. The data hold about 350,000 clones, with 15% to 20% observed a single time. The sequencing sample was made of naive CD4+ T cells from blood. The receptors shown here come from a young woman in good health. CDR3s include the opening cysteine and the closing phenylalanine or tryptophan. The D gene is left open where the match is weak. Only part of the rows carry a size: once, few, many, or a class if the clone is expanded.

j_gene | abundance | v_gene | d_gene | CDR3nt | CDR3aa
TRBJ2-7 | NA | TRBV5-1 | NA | TGCGCCAGCAGTTCAGGGGAGCAGTACGAGCAGTACTTC | CASSSGEQYEQYF
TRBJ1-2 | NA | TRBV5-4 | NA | TGTGCCAGCAGCTTGGCAGGGGAATACTATGGCTACACCTTC | CASSLAGEYYGYTF
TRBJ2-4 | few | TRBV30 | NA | TGTGCCTGGAGTCAGCCGGGTAACATTCAGTACTTC | CAWSQPGNIQYF
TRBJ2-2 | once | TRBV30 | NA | TGTGCATTGGAGACGGGGGACCTCACCGGGGAGCTGTTTTTT | CALETGDLTGELFF
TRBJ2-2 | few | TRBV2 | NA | TGTGCCAGCAGCCCCACAGGGTCCGGGGAGCTGTTTTTT | CASSPTGSGELFF
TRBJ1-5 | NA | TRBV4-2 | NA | TGTGCCAGCAGCCAAGATTCGGTCCGACAGATCAATCAGCCCCAGCATTTT | CASSQDSVRQINQPQHF
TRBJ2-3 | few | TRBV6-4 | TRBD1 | TGTGCCAGCAGTGATGGACAGGGGGCAGATACGCAGTATTTT | CASSDGQGADTQYF
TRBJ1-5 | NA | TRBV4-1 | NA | TGCGCCAGCCGGGCACAGGGTAGCAATCAGCCCCAGCATTTT | CASRAQGSNQPQHF
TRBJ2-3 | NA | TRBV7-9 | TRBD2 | TGTGCCAGCAGCTTCGGGGGGGCGGCAGATACGCAGTATTTT | CASSFGGAADTQYF
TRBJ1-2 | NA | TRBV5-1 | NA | TGCGCCAGCAGCTTGGGGACAAGTTCTAACTATGGCTACACCTTC | CASSLGTSSNYGYTF
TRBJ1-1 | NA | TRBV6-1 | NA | TGTGCCAGCAGGACTGGGACTGAAGCTTTCTTT | CASRTGTEAFF
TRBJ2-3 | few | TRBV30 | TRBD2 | TGTGCCTGGGGGACTAGCGGGGGCACAGATACGCAGTATTTT | CAWGTSGGTDTQYF
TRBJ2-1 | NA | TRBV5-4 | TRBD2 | TGTGCCAGCAGCTTGGGGACTAGCGGGAGGAGCTCCTACAATGAGCAGTTCTTC | CASSLGTSGRSSYNEQFF
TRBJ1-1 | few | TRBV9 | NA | TGTGCCAGCAGCCCGAGAGTCCAGAACACTGAAGCTTTCTTT | CASSPRVQNTEAFF
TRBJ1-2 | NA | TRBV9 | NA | TGTGCCAGCAGCACCGTCGGGTATGGCTACACCTTC | CASSTVGYGYTF
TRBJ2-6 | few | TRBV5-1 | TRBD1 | TGCGCCAGCAGCCTATCCGGGACAGCGATATCTGGGGCCAACGTCCTGACTTTC | CASSLSGTAISGANVLTF
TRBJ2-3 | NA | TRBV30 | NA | TGTGCCTGGAGCGGCGGGGTGGGAGATACGCAGTATTTT | CAWSGGVGDTQYF
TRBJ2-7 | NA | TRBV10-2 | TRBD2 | TGCGCCAGCAGTGCAACACTGAGAGCGGGATTCTCCTACGAGCAGTACTTC | CASSATLRAGFSYEQYF
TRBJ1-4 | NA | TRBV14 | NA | TGTGCCAGCAGCCGCGGGTTCAATGAAAAACTGTTTTTT | CASSRGFNEKLFF
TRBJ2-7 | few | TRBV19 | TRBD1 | TGTGCCAGTAGTCCAACCCGGACAGGGCGGGAGCAGTACTTC | CASSPTRTGREQYF
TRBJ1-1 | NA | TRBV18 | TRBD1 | TGTGCCAGCTCACCACAGGGGGCGAACACTGAAGCTTTCTTT | CASSPQGANTEAFF
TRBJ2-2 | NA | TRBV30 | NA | TGTGCCTGGAGTGTCACTAGGACCGCCGGGGAGCTGTTTTTT | CAWSVTRTAGELFF
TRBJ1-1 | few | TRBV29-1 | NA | TGCAGCGTTGAAGAGCTACAGGGATGGGGGTACACTGAAGCTTTCTTT | CSVEELQGWGYTEAFF
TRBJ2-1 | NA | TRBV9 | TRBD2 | TGTGCCAGCAGGTACGGCGGGGGTAGGTACAATGAGCAGTTCTTC | CASRYGGGRYNEQFF
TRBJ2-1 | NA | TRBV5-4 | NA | TGTGCCAGCAGCTTACAAAATCCTAATGAGCAGTTCTTC | CASSLQNPNEQFF
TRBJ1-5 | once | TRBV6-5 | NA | TGTGCCAGCAGTTACTCTTGGGGAGTACAGCCCCAGCATTTT | CASSYSWGVQPQHF
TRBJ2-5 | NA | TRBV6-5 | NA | TGTGCCAGCAGTTACGGCGGATGGGAGACCCAGTACTTC | CASSYGGWETQYF
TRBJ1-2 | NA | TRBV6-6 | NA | TGTGCCAGCAGTTACTCCGGCGAAGGGGGTGGCTACACCTTC | CASSYSGEGGGYTF
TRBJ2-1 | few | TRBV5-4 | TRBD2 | TGTGCCAGCAGCTTGGAGGCCCGCGGGGGTTATGAGCAGTTCTTC | CASSLEARGGYEQFF
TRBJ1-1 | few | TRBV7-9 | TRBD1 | TGTGCCAGCAGCGTACAGGGGGCATTGTGGGCTTTCTTT | CASSVQGALWAFF
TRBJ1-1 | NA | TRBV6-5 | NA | TGTGCCAGCAGCCCCACAGGGAACACTGAAGCTTTCTTT | CASSPTGNTEAFF